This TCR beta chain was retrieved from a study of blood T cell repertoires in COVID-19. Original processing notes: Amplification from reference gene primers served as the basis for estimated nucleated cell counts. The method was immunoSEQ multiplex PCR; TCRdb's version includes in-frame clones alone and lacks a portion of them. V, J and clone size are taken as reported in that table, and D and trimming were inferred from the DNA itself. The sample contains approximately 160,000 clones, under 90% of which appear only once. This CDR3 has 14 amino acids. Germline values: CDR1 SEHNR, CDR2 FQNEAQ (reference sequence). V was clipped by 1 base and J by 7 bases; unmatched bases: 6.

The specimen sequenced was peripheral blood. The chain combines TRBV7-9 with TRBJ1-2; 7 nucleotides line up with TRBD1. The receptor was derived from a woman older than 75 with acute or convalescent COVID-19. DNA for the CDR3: TGTGCCAGCAGCTTAGGAGAGGGGGCGTCTGGCTACACCTTC. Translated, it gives CASSLGEGASGYTF.